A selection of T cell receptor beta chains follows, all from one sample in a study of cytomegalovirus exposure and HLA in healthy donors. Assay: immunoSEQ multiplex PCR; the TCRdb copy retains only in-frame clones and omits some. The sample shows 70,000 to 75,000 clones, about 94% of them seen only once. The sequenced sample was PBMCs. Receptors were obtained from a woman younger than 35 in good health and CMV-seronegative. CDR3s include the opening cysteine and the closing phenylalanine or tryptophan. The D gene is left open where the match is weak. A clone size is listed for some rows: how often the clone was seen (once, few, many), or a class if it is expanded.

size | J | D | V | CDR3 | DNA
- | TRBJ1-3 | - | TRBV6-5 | CASSYTGTSGNTIYF | TGTGCCAGCAGTTATACAGGGACCTCTGGAAACACCATATATTTT
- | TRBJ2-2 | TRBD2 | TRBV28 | CASSYSPGLGAGELFF | TGTGCCAGCAGTTATAGCCCGGGACTAGGGGCCGGGGAGCTGTTTTTT
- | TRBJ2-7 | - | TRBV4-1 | CASSQTPGGRGEQYF | TGCGCCAGCAGCCAGACTCCGGGGGGCCGGGGCGAGCAGTACTTC
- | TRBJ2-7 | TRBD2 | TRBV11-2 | CASSLEWLAGDGRIGYEQYF | TGTGCCAGCAGCTTAGAGTGGCTAGCGGGAGACGGTAGGATCGGCTACGAGCAGTACTTC
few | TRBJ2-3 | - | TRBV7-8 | CASSLAARGDTQYF | TGTGCCAGCAGCTTAGCCGCCCGGGGAGATACGCAGTATTTT
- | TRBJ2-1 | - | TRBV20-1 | CSATGYNEQFF | TGCAGTGCTACGGGCTACAATGAGCAGTTCTTC
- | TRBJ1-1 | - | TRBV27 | CASSSTVNTEAFF | TGTGCCAGCAGTTCCACAGTGAACACTGAAGCTTTCTTT
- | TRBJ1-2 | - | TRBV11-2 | CASSLESRYGSGYTF | TGTGCCAGCAGCTTAGAGTCGAGGTATGGGAGTGGCTACACCTTC
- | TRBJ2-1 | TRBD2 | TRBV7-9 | CASSLRTSGGKDEQFF | TGTGCCAGCAGCCTTCGGACTAGCGGGGGCAAGGATGAGCAGTTCTTC
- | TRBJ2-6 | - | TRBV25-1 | CASSEQGTGANVLTF | TGTGCCAGCAGTGAACAGGGGACTGGGGCCAACGTCCTGACTTTC
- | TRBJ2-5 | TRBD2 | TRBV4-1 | CASSHWVAGGIQETQYF | TGCGCCAGCAGCCATTGGGTAGCGGGGGGGATCCAAGAGACCCAGTACTTC
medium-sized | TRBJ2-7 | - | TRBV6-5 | CASSYSPGSSYEQYF | TGTGCCAGCAGTTACTCGCCAGGAAGCTCCTACGAGCAGTACTTC